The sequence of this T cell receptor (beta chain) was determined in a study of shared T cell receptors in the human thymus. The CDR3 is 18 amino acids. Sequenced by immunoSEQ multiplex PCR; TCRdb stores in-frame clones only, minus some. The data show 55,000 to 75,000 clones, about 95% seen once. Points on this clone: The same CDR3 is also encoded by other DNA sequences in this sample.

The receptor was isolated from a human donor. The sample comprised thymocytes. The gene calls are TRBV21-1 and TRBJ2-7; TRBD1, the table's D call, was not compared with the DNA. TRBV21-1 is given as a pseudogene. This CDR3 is CASSKALPPGQGYYEQYF. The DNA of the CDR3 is TGTGCCAGCAGCAAAGCCCTACCTCCGGGACAGGGGTATTACGAGCAGTACTTC.